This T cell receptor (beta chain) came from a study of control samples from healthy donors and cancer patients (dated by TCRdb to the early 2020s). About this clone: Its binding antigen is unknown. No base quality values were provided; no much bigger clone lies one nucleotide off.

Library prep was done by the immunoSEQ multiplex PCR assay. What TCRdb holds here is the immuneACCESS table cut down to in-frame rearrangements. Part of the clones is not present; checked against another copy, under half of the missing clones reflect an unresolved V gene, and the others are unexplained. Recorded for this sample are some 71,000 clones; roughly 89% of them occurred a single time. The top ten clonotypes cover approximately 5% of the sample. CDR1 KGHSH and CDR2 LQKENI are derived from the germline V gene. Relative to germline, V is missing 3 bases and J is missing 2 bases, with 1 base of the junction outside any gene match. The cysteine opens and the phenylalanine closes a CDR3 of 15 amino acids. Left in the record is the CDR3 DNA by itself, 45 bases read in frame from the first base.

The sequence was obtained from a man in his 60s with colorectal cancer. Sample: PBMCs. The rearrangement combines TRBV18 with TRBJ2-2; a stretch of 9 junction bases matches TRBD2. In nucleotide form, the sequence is TGTGCCAGCTCACCGGGACTAGCCAACACCGGGGAGCTGTTTTTT. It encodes CASSPGLANTGELFF.